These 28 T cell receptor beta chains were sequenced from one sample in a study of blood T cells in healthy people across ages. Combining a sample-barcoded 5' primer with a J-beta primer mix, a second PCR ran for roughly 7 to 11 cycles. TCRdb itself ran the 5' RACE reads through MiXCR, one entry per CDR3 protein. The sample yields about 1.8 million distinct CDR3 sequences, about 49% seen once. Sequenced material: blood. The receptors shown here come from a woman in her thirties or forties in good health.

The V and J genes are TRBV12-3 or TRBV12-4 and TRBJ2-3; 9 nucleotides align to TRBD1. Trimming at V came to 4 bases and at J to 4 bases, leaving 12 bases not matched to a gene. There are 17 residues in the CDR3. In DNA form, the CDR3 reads TGTGCCAGCAGTTCACCTCCCGGGACAGGGTACGCAGATACGCAGTATTTT. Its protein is CASSSPPGTGYADTQYF.

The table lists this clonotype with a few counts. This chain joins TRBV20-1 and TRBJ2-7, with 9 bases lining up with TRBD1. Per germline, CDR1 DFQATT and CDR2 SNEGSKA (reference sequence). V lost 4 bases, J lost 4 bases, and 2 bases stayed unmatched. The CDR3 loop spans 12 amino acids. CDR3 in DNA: TGCAGTGCTAAGGGACAGGGTTACGAGCAGTACTTC. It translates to CSAKGQGYEQYF.

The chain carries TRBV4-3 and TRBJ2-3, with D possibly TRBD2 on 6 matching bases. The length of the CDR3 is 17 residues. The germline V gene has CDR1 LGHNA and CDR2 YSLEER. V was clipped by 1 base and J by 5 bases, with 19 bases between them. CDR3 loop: CASSQGLLARLVDTQYF. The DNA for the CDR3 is TGCGCCAGCAGCCAAGGCCTGCTAGCGAGGTTGGTAGATACGCAGTATTTT.

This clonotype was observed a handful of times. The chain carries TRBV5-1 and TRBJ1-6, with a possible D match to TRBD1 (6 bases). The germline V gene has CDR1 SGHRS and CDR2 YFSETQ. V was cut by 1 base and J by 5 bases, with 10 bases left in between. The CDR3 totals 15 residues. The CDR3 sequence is CASSLQAGDNSPLHF. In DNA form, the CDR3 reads TGCGCCAGCAGCTTGCAGGCAGGGGATAATTCACCCCTCCACTTT.

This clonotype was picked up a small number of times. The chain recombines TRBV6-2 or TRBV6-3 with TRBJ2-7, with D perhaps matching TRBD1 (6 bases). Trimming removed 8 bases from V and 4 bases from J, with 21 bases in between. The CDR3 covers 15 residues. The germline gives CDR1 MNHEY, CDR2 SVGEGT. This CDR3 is CASGDIGLSEYEQYF. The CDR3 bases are TGTGCCAGCGGGGACATTGGGCTATCCGAATACGAGCAGTACTTC.

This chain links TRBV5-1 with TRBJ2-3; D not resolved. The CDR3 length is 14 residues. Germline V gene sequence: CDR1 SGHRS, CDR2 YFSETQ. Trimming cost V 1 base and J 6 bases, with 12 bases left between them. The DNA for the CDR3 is TGCGCCAGCAGCTTGTCGTATGCACTTGATACGCAGTATTTT. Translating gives CASSLSYALDTQYF.

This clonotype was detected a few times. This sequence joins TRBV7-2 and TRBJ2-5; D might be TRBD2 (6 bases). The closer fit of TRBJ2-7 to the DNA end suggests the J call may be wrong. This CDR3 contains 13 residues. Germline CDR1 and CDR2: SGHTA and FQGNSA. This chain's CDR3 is CASSLPRRGEQYF. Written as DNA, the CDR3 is TGTGCCAGCAGCTTACCCCGGAGGGGCGAGCAGTACTTC.

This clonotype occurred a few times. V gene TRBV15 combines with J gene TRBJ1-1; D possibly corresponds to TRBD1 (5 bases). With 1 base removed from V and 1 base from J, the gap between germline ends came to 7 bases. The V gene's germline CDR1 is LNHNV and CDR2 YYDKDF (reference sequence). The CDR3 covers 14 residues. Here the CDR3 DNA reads TGTGCCACCAGCAGAGGTGGGACGAACACTGAAGCTTTCTTT. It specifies CATSRGGTNTEAFF.

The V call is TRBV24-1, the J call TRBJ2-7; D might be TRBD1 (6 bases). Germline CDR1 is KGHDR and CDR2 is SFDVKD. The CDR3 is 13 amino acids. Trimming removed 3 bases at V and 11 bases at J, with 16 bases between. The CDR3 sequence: CATSDDPDRLKYF. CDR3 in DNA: TGTGCCACCAGTGATGACCCTGACAGGTTGAAGTACTTC.

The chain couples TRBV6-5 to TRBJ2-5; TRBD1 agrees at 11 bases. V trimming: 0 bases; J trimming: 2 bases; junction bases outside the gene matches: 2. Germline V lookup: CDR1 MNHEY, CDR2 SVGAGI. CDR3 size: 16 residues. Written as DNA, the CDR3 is TGTGCCAGCAGTTACTCACGGGACAGGGGGCAAGAGACCCAGTACTTC. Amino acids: CASSYSRDRGQETQYF.

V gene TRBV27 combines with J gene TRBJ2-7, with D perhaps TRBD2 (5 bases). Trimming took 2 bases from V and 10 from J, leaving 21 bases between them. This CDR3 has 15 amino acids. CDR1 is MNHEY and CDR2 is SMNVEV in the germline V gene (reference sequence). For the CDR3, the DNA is TGTGCCAGCAGTTTAGGGGTGGGTAGCGCGGGCAGCCAGTACTTC. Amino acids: CASSLGVGSAGSQYF.

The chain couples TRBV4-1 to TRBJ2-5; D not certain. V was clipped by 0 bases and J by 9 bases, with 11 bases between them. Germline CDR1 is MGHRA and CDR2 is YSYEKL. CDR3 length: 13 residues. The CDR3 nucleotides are TGCGCCAGCAGCCAAGAGGGCGGTACTTCCCAGTACTTC. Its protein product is CASSQEGGTSQYF.

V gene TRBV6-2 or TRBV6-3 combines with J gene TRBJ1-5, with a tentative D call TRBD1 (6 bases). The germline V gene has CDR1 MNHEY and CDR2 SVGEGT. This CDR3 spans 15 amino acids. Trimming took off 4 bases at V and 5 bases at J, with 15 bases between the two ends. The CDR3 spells CASSLRGHGDQPQHF. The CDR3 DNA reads TGTGCCAGCAGTTTGAGGGGACACGGGGATCAGCCCCAGCATTTT.

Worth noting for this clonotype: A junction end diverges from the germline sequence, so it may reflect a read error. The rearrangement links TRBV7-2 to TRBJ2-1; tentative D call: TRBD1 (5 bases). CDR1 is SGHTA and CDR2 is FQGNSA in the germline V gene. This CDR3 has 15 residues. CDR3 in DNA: TGTGCCAGCAGCTTCCAGGGCGAGCTATACACTGAGCAGTTCTTC. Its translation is CASSFQGELYTEQFF.

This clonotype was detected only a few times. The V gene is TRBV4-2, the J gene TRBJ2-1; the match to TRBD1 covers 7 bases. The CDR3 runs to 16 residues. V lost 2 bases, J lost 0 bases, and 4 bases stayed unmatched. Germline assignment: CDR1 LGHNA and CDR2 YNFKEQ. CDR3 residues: CASSQLGDSSYNEQFF. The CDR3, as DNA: TGTGCCAGCAGCCAATTAGGGGACAGCTCCTACAATGAGCAGTTCTTC.

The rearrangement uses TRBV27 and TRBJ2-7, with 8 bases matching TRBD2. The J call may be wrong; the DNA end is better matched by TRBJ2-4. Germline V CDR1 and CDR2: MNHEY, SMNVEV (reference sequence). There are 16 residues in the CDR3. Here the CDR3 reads CASNSGGGRTKNIQYF. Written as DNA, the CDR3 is TGTGCCAGCAATTCCGGAGGCGGGAGGACCAAAAACATTCAGTACTTC.

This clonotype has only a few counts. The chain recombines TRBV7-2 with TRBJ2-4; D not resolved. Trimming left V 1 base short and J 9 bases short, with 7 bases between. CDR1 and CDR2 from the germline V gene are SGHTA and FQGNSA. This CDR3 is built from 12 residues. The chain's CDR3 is CASSLDEVIQYF. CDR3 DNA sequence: TGTGCCAGCAGCTTAGATGAGGTCATTCAGTACTTC.

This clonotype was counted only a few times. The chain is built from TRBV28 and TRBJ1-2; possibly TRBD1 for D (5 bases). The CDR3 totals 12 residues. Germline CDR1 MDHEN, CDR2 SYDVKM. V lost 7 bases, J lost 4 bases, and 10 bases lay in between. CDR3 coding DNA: TGTGCCAGCACCTCGGGGCCCTATGGCTACACCTTC. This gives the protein CASTSGPYGYTF.

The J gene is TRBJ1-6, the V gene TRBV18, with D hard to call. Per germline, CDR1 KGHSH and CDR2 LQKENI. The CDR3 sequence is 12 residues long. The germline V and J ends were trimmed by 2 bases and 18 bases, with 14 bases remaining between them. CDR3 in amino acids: CASSPVPEAPHF. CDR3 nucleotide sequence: TGTGCCAGCTCACCAGTGCCCGAGGCCCCCCACTTT.

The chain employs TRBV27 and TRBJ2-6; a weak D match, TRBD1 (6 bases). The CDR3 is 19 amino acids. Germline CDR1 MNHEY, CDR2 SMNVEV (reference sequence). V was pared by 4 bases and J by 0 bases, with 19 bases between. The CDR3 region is CASSSIRQVLSSGANVLTF. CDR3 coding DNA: TGTGCCAGCAGTTCCATAAGACAGGTACTAAGCTCTGGGGCCAACGTCCTGACTTTC.

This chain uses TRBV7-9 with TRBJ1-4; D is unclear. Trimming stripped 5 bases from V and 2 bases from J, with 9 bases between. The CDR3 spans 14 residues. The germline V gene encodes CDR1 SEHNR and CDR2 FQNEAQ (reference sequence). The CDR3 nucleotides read TGTGCCAGCAGCCGATATGGGACTAATGAAAAACTGTTTTTT. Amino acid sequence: CASSRYGTNEKLFF.

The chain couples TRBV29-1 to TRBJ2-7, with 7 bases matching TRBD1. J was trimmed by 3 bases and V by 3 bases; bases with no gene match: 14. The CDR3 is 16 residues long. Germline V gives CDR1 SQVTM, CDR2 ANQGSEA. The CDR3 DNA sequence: TGCAGCGTTGAGTCACAGGGGCGAGGGGAATTCTACGAGCAGTACTTC. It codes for CSVESQGRGEFYEQYF.

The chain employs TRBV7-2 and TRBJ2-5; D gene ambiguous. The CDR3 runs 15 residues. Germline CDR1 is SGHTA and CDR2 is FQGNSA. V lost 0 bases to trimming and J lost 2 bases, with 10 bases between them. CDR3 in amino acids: CASSLALGSQETQYF. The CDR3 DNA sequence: TGTGCCAGCAGCTTAGCATTAGGCAGTCAAGAGACCCAGTACTTC.

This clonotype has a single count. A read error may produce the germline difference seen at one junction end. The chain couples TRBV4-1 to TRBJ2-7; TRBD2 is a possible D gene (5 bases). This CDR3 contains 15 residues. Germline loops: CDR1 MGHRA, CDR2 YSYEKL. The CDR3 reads CASSQLYDDYYERYF. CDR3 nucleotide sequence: TGCGCCAGCAGCCAACTATATGATGACTACTACGAGCGGTACTTC.

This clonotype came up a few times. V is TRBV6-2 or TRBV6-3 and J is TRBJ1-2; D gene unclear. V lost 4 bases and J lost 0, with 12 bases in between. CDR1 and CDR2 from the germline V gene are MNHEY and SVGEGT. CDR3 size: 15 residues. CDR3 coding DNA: TGTGCCAGCAGTTTGTCGGGAGATGCTAACTATGGCTACACCTTC. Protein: CASSLSGDANYGYTF.

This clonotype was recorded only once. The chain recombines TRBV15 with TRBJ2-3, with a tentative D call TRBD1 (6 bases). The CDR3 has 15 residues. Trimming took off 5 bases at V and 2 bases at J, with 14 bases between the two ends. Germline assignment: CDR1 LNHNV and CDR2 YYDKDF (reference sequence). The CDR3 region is CATSVGQRTTDTQYF. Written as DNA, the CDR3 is TGTGCCACCAGCGTAGGACAGAGGACCACAGATACGCAGTATTTT.

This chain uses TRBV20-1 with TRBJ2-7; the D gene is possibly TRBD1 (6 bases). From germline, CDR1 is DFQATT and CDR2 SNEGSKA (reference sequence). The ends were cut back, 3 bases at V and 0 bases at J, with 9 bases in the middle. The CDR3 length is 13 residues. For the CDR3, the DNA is TGCAGTGCTAGTAAACAGGGCTCCTACGAGCAGTACTTC. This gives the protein CSASKQGSYEQYF.

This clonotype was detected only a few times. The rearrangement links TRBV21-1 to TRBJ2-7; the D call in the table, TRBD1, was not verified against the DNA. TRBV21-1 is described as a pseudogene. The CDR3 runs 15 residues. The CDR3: CASSKADREPYEQYF. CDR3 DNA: TGTGCCAGCAGCAAAGCTGACAGGGAGCCCTACGAGCAGTACTTC.